One sample yielded the 32 T cell receptor beta chains listed below, sequenced in a study of CD8 T cells in ankylosing spondylitis. In TCRdb, the 5' RACE reads were re-called with MiXCR into one record per CDR3 protein. This sample has under 55,000 distinct CDR3 sequences, with about 7.8% found just once. Specimen: blood, either unsorted or a sorted T cell fraction (not recorded which). All receptors come from a female donor with ankylosing spondylitis or in good health (not recorded which).

At least ten counts were recorded for this clonotype. The gene calls are TRBV5-1 and TRBJ2-6, with 7 bases that match TRBD1. Per germline, CDR1 SGHRS and CDR2 YFSETQ. The CDR3 length is 18 residues. Trimming at V came to 0 bases and at J to 3 bases, leaving 9 bases not matched to a gene. In DNA form, the CDR3 reads TGCGCCAGCAGCTTGGAGGGACAGTTTTTCCTTGGGGCCAACGTCCTGACTTTC. Its translation is CASSLEGQFFLGANVLTF.

This clonotype was counted at least ten times. The junction and the germline gene differ at one end; a read error may be behind it. The rearrangement uses TRBV6-2 or TRBV6-3 and TRBJ1-1; 7 nucleotides match TRBD1. Germline V CDR1 and CDR2: MNHEY, SVGEGT. The CDR3 sequence is 14 residues long. In DNA form, the CDR3 reads TGTGCCAGCAGTTACTCGACGAGCGTCCAGGGGGACCTCTTT. Its translation: CASSYSTSVQGDLF.

There are many counts of this clonotype. This sequence joins TRBV20-1 and TRBJ1-5; possible D gene TRBD1, 5 bases. The CDR3 contains 16 residues. V shed 1 base and J shed 2 bases, with 15 bases lying between them. CDR1 is DFQATT, CDR2 SNEGSKA, per germline (reference sequence). The CDR3 is CSARVGDIQGNQPQHF. The CDR3, as DNA: TGCAGTGCTAGAGTAGGCGACATACAGGGCAATCAGCCCCAGCATTTT.

This clonotype has at least ten counts. The chain links TRBV4-3 to TRBJ1-5, with D uncertain. CDR1 and CDR2 from the germline V gene are LGHNA and YSLEER. V shed 0 bases and J shed 7 bases, with 16 bases lying between them. The CDR3 has 16 residues. The DNA for the CDR3 is TGCGCCAGCAGCCAAGATGTTCGGCAGCTCCGACAGCCCCAGCATTTT. Translating gives CASSQDVRQLRQPQHF.

Many counts were recorded for this clonotype. V is TRBV10-3 and J is TRBJ2-2; the D is unclear. V dropped 4 bases and J dropped 6 bases, with 6 bases sitting between them. In germline, CDR1 is ENHRY, CDR2 SYGVKD. The CDR3 spans 12 residues. Written as DNA, the CDR3 is TGTGCCATCAGTGGAAGTTCCGGGGAGCTGTTTTTT. Residues: CAISGSSGELFF.

This clonotype was detected ten times or more. This chain uses TRBV12-3 or TRBV12-4 with TRBJ2-7; 8 positions agree with TRBD1. The CDR3 is 14 residues long. The V segment lost 5 bases and the J segment 2 bases; nucleotides outside the gene matches: 5. CDR3 bases: TGTGCCAGCAGTGGAACAGGGGGTGCCTACGAGCAGTACTTC. Amino acids: CASSGTGGAYEQYF.

This clonotype occurred many times. The rearrangement uses TRBV5-1 and TRBJ1-1; 7 bases line up with TRBD1. Germline assignment: CDR1 SGHRS and CDR2 YFSETQ. The trim removed 0 bases at V and 0 bases at J, leaving 17 bases unmatched. This CDR3 spans 20 amino acids. CDR3 loop: CASSLAAQGGFSYMNTEAFF. The CDR3 nucleotides read TGCGCCAGCAGCTTGGCGGCCCAAGGGGGCTTCTCTTACATGAACACTGAAGCTTTCTTT.

This clonotype appeared many times. The chain carries TRBV20-1 and TRBJ2-5; 7 positions agree with TRBD2. Germline V gene data show CDR1 as DFQATT and CDR2 as SNEGSKA (reference sequence). The length of the CDR3 is 15 residues. Trimming took 3 bases from V and 4 from J; bases not matched to a gene: 11. CDR3 in DNA: TGCAGTGCTAGTGAAACTAGCGTGAAAAGAGAGACCCAGTACTTC. Translation gives CSASETSVKRETQYF.

Many counts were recorded for this clonotype. The chain links TRBV27 to TRBJ1-1, with D tentatively TRBD1 (6 bases). With 5 bases removed from V and 7 bases from J, the gap between germline ends came to 11 bases. There are 12 residues in the CDR3. CDR1 is MNHEY and CDR2 is SMNVEV in the germline V gene (reference sequence). The CDR3 sequence: CASSLLRGEAFF. The CDR3 DNA follows: TGTGCCAGCAGTCTGCTCAGGGGTGAAGCTTTCTTT.

This clonotype was counted at least ten times. This chain uses TRBV19 with TRBJ1-4, with unresolved D. Trimming removed 9 bases from V and 7 bases from J, with 24 bases in between. The CDR3 is 16 amino acids. Germline CDR1 is LNHDA and CDR2 is SQIVND (reference sequence). CDR3 sequence: CASRPTPRAMSEKLFF. The DNA for the CDR3 is TGTGCCAGCCGCCCAACTCCAAGGGCGATGAGTGAAAAACTGTTTTTT. Full variable domain (outside the CDR3, taken from reference TRBV19 and TRBJ1-4): DGGITQSPKYLFRKEGQNVTLSCEQNLNHDAMYWYRQDPGQGLRLIYYSQIVNDFQKGDIAEGYSVSREKKESFPLTVTSAQKNPTAFYLCASRPTPRAMSEKLFFGSGTQLSVL.

This clonotype has ten or more counts. The chain links TRBV6-2 or TRBV6-3 to TRBJ2-1; TRBD2 matches at 14 bases. Trimming at V came to 2 bases and at J to 9 bases, leaving 3 bases not matched to a gene. Looked up from germline, CDR1 is MNHEY and CDR2 is SVGEGT. The CDR3 totals 15 residues. Here the CDR3 reads CASSYQGLAGVEQFF. The DNA of the CDR3 is TGTGCCAGCAGTTACCAGGGACTAGCGGGAGTTGAGCAGTTCTTC.

There are many counts of this clonotype. The chain uses TRBV4-3 and TRBJ2-7, with D tentatively TRBD1 (6 bases). V lost 0 bases and J 2 bases, leaving 11 bases between the germline ends. Germline CDR1 is LGHNA and CDR2 is YSLEER. This CDR3 has 15 residues. This chain's CDR3 is CASSQDGQMAYEQYF. CDR3 sequence (DNA): TGCGCCAGCAGCCAAGACGGACAGATGGCCTACGAGCAGTACTTC.

This clonotype showed up many times. The chain uses TRBV12-3 or TRBV12-4 and TRBJ2-7; D may be TRBD2 (5 bases). The CDR3 has 16 residues. V was clipped by 5 bases and J by 3 bases, with 20 bases between them. The CDR3 protein is CASSPRPGMAYYEQYF. CDR3 nucleotides: TGTGCCAGCAGTCCCCGGCCGGGGATGGCTTACTACGAGCAGTACTTC.

The table lists this clonotype with a few counts. V gene TRBV12-3 or TRBV12-4 combines with J gene TRBJ1-5; 8 positions match TRBD1. V trimming: 6 bases; J trimming: 0 bases; junction bases outside the gene matches: 4. The length of the CDR3 is 15 residues. CDR3 in amino acids: CASSDRGYSNQPQHF. For the CDR3, the DNA is TGTGCCAGCAGCGACAGGGGTTATAGCAATCAGCCCCAGCATTTT.

Ten or more counts support this clonotype. This rearrangement joins TRBV7-6 to TRBJ1-1; D is unclear. Germline values: CDR1 SGHVS, CDR2 FNYEAQ. V was clipped by 2 bases and J by 6 bases, with 13 bases between them. The CDR3 runs 14 residues. The CDR3 DNA sequence: TGTGCCAGCAGCTTAAGGGTAGAGGCCCCTGAAGCTTTCTTT. It encodes CASSLRVEAPEAFF.

This clonotype has a count of ten or more. The DNA for the CDR3 is TGTGCCAGCAGCCAAGATTTGGAGCGGGGATATACGCAGTATTTT. This translates into CASSQDLERGYTQYF. The chain is built from TRBV4-2 and TRBJ2-3; 7 nucleotides agree with TRBD2. The CDR3 contains 15 residues. Germline trimming cut 0 bases from V and 7 bases from J; bases unmatched to any gene: 7. The germline gives CDR1 LGHNA, CDR2 YNFKEQ.

This clonotype was seen ten or more times. The chain combines TRBV4-3 with TRBJ2-1; no definite D call. The CDR3 contains 13 residues. Between the trimmed V and J ends, which lost 4 bases and 9 bases, there was a span of 13 bases. Germline CDR1 is LGHNA and CDR2 is YSLEER. CDR3 sequence (DNA): TGCGCCAGCAGCCCCAGTCCTGGAGCTGAGCAGTTCTTC. The encoded protein is CASSPSPGAEQFF.

This clonotype was detected many times. The rearrangement joins TRBV7-2 to TRBJ1-3; unclear D gene. V lost 2 bases and J lost 2, with 7 bases in between. This CDR3 is 14 amino acids long. The V gene's germline CDR1 is SGHTA and CDR2 FQGNSA. This chain's CDR3 is CASSLTVAGNTIYF. The DNA for the CDR3 is TGTGCCAGCAGCTTAACCGTGGCTGGAAACACCATATATTTT.

This clonotype came up many times. This rearrangement joins TRBV20-1 to TRBJ2-2; D not certain. Trimming left V 5 bases short and J 1 base short, with 14 bases between. CDR1 is DFQATT and CDR2 is SNEGSKA in the germline V gene (reference sequence). CDR3 length: 15 residues. DNA of the CDR3: TGCAGTGCTGCCCCGGGTCATAAGAACACCGGGGAGCTGTTTTTT. Amino acid sequence: CSAAPGHKNTGELFF.

This clonotype was observed at least ten times. The chain has TRBV28 and TRBJ1-3; D is unclear. Germline V gives CDR1 MDHEN, CDR2 SYDVKM. The CDR3 covers 14 residues. Trimming pared 7 bases from V and 1 base from J, leaving 11 bases between. The DNA of the CDR3 is TGTGCCAGCATCACGGCGGGATCTGGAAACACCATATATTTT. Its protein is CASITAGSGNTIYF.

This clonotype has at least ten counts. The chain has TRBV6-1 and TRBJ2-5; D not certain. Germline lookup yields CDR1 MNHNS and CDR2 SASEGT. This CDR3 is built from 16 residues. The V end was cut by 5 bases, the J end by 5 bases, with 21 bases between. CDR3 protein: CASSRDPGLLSETQYF. Here the CDR3 DNA reads TGTGCCAGCAGTCGTGACCCGGGCCTCCTTTCGGAGACCCAGTACTTC.

This clonotype was counted at least ten times. This rearrangement joins TRBV4-3 to TRBJ1-6, with unresolved D. CDR1 is LGHNA, CDR2 YSLEER, per germline. The length of the CDR3 is 17 residues. The V end lost 0 bases, the J end lost 0 bases, and 9 bases lay between the germline ends. Here the CDR3 reads CASSQDSQSSYNSPLHF. CDR3 coding DNA: TGCGCCAGCAGCCAAGATTCACAGAGCTCCTATAATTCACCCCTCCACTTT.

This clonotype was detected many times. The chain recombines TRBV20-1 with TRBJ2-5; D gene unclear. Germline CDR1 is DFQATT and CDR2 is SNEGSKA (reference sequence). The V end was cut by 3 bases, the J end by 5 bases, with 7 bases between. CDR3 length: 11 residues. CDR3 amino acids: CSASSGETQYF. CDR3 sequence (DNA): TGCAGTGCTAGTTCGGGCGAGACCCAGTACTTC.

This clonotype was counted at least ten times. The chain links TRBV5-1 to TRBJ1-2; D is uncertain. V dropped 5 bases and J dropped 6 bases, with 14 bases sitting between them. The germline V gene has CDR1 SGHRS and CDR2 YFSETQ. This CDR3 region has 13 residues. This CDR3 reads CASRLSSGDGYTF. In DNA form, the CDR3 reads TGCGCCAGCAGATTGTCGTCCGGGGATGGCTACACCTTC.

This clonotype was counted only a few times. The rearrangement uses TRBV7-2 and TRBJ1-1; 10 nucleotides align to TRBD1. Losses at the gene ends were 6 bases for V and 1 base for J; bases not matched to a gene: 5. Germline CDR1 and CDR2: SGHTA and FQGNSA. The CDR3 length is 15 residues. CDR3 sequence (DNA): TGTGCCAGCAGGGGACAGGGGTTGGCGAACACTGAAGCTTTCTTT. It codes for CASRGQGLANTEAFF.

A few counts support this clonotype. The chain joins TRBV5-1 to TRBJ1-5, with D possibly being TRBD1 (5 bases). V lost 4 bases and J lost 5, with 13 bases in between. Germline values: CDR1 SGHRS, CDR2 YFSETQ. CDR3 size: 14 residues. CDR3 sequence (DNA): TGCGCCAGCAGCCCGGGGGGGAAATATCAGCCCCAGCATTTT. Its protein is CASSPGGKYQPQHF. Supplemented by reference TRBV5-1 and TRBJ1-5, the full variable domain reads KAGVTQTPRYLIKTRGQQVTLSCSPISGHRSVSWYQQTPGQGLQFLFEYFSETQRNKGNFPGRFSGRQFSNSRSEMNVSTLELGDSALYLCASSPGGKYQPQHFGDGTRLSIL.

This clonotype was observed at least ten times. The chain has TRBV28 and TRBJ2-1; D uncertain. The CDR3 sequence is 15 residues long. The V end lost 7 bases, the J end lost 0 bases, and 13 bases lay between the germline ends. Germline-derived CDR1 and CDR2 are MDHEN and SYDVKM. The CDR3 region is CASKTEAISYNEQFF. The CDR3 coding sequence is TGTGCCAGCAAAACTGAGGCCATCTCCTACAATGAGCAGTTCTTC.

In the case of this clonotype: This clone may be a read error of a much larger clone one base away. The rearrangement uses TRBV6-1 and TRBJ1-1, with D unclear. Germline lookup yields CDR1 MNHNS and CDR2 SASEGT. V lost 6 bases, J lost 7 bases, and 24 bases lay in between. The CDR3 has 16 amino acids. Written as DNA, the CDR3 is TGTGCCAGCAGCCGACTTAGACGGTCGCGGTGGGTTGAAGCTTTCTTT. Protein product: CASSRLRRSRWVEAFF.

This clonotype came up a few times. V and J are TRBV6-5 and TRBJ1-2, with 9 nucleotides matching TRBD1. Germline V gives CDR1 MNHEY, CDR2 SVGAGI. This CDR3 contains 15 residues. V was clipped by 2 bases and J by 2 bases; unmatched bases: 3. The CDR3 DNA is TGTGCCAGCAGTTACAGGGACAGGGTGAACTATGGCTACACCTTC. The encoded protein is CASSYRDRVNYGYTF.

This clonotype was seen at least ten times. The rearrangement links TRBV5-1 to TRBJ2-2; D is ambiguous. The CDR3 length is 13 residues. V gave up 4 bases and J gave up 6 bases, with 10 bases separating them. Germline V gene data show CDR1 as SGHRS and CDR2 as YFSETQ. DNA for the CDR3: TGCGCCAGCAGCAAGGACGTCCCCGGGGAGCTGTTTTTT. Its protein is CASSKDVPGELFF.

This clonotype appeared many times. The chain recombines TRBV12-3 or TRBV12-4 with TRBJ2-3; TRBD1 might be the D (5 bases). This CDR3 comprises 14 residues. V was cut by 3 bases and J by 1 base, with 8 bases left in between. The CDR3 nucleotides read TGTGCCAGCAGTTTTATGGGGCGCACAGATACGCAGTATTTT. This codes for CASSFMGRTDTQYF.

This clonotype was picked up many times. J is TRBJ2-5 and V is TRBV20-1; a weak D match, TRBD1 (5 bases). The CDR3 sequence is 15 residues long. Trimming left V 5 bases short and J 5 bases short, with 21 bases between. In germline, CDR1 is DFQATT, CDR2 SNEGSKA (reference sequence). CDR3 bases: TGCAGTGCTCCCCCGGCGACAGCAGGCCTGGAGACCCAGTACTTC. Translation gives CSAPPATAGLETQYF.